Shown below are 28 T cell receptor beta chains from a single sample sequenced in a study of blood T cell repertoires in COVID-19. Measured with immunoSEQ multiplex PCR; TCRdb has only the in-frame clones, and not every one. The sample records more than 95,000 clones, about 87% being singletons. Sequencing was performed on peripheral blood. All receptors derive from a man over 45 with acute or convalescent COVID-19.

This clone came up once. The chain is built from TRBV28 and TRBJ2-7; TRBD2 matches at 13 bases. The CDR3 extends over 18 amino acids. V trimming: 4 bases; J trimming: 3 bases; junction bases outside the gene matches: 12. Germline values: CDR1 MDHEN, CDR2 SYDVKM. The CDR3 loop is CASSSTTSGRKKGYEQYF. For the CDR3, the DNA is TGTGCCAGCAGTTCCACGACTAGCGGGAGGAAGAAAGGCTACGAGCAGTACTTC.

The genes are TRBV6-6 and TRBJ2-1; 7 bases line up with TRBD1. Unmatched junction bases numbered 2, after V lost 0 bases and J lost 6 bases. CDR1 and CDR2 from the germline V gene are MNHNY and SVGAGI (reference sequence). The CDR3 is 14 residues long. Here the CDR3 DNA reads TGTGCCAGCAGTTACTCGAGGACAGGCAATGAGCAGTTCTTC. This encodes CASSYSRTGNEQFF.

The chain uses TRBV30 and TRBJ1-3; D possibly corresponds to TRBD1 (6 bases). The germline V and J ends were trimmed by 0 bases and 2 bases, with 14 bases remaining between them. The germline V gene has CDR1 GTSNPN and CDR2 SVGIG (reference sequence). The CDR3 contains 16 residues. The CDR3 DNA reads as TGTGCCTGGAGTGTACAGGGAAGAGTAACTGGAAACACCATATATTTT. Translating gives CAWSVQGRVTGNTIYF.

This clone has only a few counts. Other nucleotide sequences from this sample produce the same CDR3. The V call is TRBV5-1, the J call TRBJ2-5; TRBD1 is a possible D gene (5 bases). Germline CDR1 and CDR2: SGHRS and YFSETQ. This CDR3 has 14 residues. The V gene lost 0 bases and the J gene lost 1 base, with 7 bases spanning the gap. The CDR3 coding sequence is TGCGCCAGCAGCTTGGGTGACAGCCAAGAGACCCAGTACTTC. The encoded protein is CASSLGDSQETQYF.

The chain has TRBV2 and TRBJ2-1; 11 nucleotides align to TRBD2. CDR1 is SNHLY and CDR2 is FYNNEI in the germline V gene. The CDR3 spans 18 residues. V shed 7 bases, J shed 4 bases, and the junction held 15 bases outside the gene matches. CDR3 DNA sequence: TGTGCCAGCATGTCCGGGACAGGGACTAGCGGAAAGTACAATGAGCAGTTCTTC. Translation: CASMSGTGTSGKYNEQFF.

The CDR3 loop reads CASRILRDRAYEQYF. The DNA of the CDR3 is TGCGCCAGCAGGATCCTTCGGGACAGAGCCTACGAGCAGTACTTC. The chain uses TRBV5-1 and TRBJ2-7; TRBD1 aligns across 7 bases. V gave up 5 bases and J gave up 2 bases; unmatched junction bases: 10. In germline, CDR1 is SGHRS, CDR2 YFSETQ. The CDR3 sequence is 15 residues long.

The chain links TRBV7-8 to TRBJ2-7; TRBD2 matches at 12 bases. V shed 5 bases, J shed 8 bases, and the junction held 10 bases outside the gene matches. The CDR3 loop spans 15 amino acids. The V gene's germline CDR1 is SGHVS and CDR2 FQNEAQ. The CDR3 protein is CASSPEASGREKQYF. Here the CDR3 DNA reads TGTGCCAGCAGCCCGGAGGCTAGCGGGAGGGAAAAGCAGTACTTC.

J is TRBJ2-1 and V is TRBV2, with TRBD2 as a possible D gene (7 bases). This CDR3 has 12 residues. Germline V gene sequence: CDR1 SNHLY, CDR2 FYNNEI. V dropped 6 bases and J dropped 7 bases, with 10 bases sitting between them. For the CDR3, the DNA is TGTGCCAGCAGGGGAGGGGGGAATGAGCAGTTCTTC. It yields the protein CASRGGGNEQFF.

This clone was observed once. The V gene is TRBV9, the J gene TRBJ2-3; 7 nucleotides match TRBD2. Per the germline V gene, CDR1 is SGDLS and CDR2 is YYNGEE. The J segment lost 4 bases and the V segment lost 2 bases, leaving 7 bases of the junction unmatched. The CDR3 extends over 15 amino acids. The CDR3: CASSVGGRVSDTQYF. The CDR3 region has the DNA TGTGCCAGCAGCGTTGGAGGGAGGGTTTCAGATACGCAGTATTTT.

The V and J genes are TRBV5-1 and TRBJ2-1; 10 bases fit TRBD2. J lost 4 bases, V lost 4 bases, and 5 bases had no gene match. Looked up from germline, CDR1 is SGHRS and CDR2 is YFSETQ. CDR3 length: 15 amino acids. CDR3 in amino acids: CASSPGTSAYNEQFF. The CDR3 nucleotides read TGCGCCAGCAGCCCCGGGACTAGCGCATACAATGAGCAGTTCTTC.

The chain links TRBV2 to TRBJ2-5, with D tentatively TRBD2 (6 bases). Germline assignment: CDR1 SNHLY and CDR2 FYNNEI. The V gene lost 8 bases and the J gene lost 7 bases, with 14 bases spanning the gap. The CDR3 covers 12 residues. The CDR3 reads CASGEAVGTQYF. CDR3 sequence (DNA): TGTGCCAGCGGGGAGGCGGTTGGGACCCAGTACTTC.

The V and J genes are TRBV5-4 and TRBJ2-1, with 11 bases lining up with TRBD1. The germline gives CDR1 SGHNT, CDR2 YYREEE (reference sequence). The V gene end was trimmed by 2 bases and the J gene end by 10 bases; junction bases not matched to a gene: 5. This CDR3 has 14 amino acids. The CDR3 DNA reads TGTGCCAGCAGCTTTGGACAGGGGGCGGGAGAGCAGTTCTTC. It specifies CASSFGQGAGEQFF.

The chain employs TRBV30 and TRBJ1-2; D not certain. The germline CDR1 and CDR2 sequences are GTSNPN and SVGIG (reference sequence). Trimming took 0 bases from V and 6 from J, leaving 11 bases between them. This CDR3 comprises 13 residues. For the CDR3, the DNA is TGTGCCTGGAGTGTACGGTCGGGGAATGGCTACACCTTC. Protein: CAWSVRSGNGYTF.

The chain has TRBV15 and TRBJ1-5; TRBD1 agrees at 9 bases. Germline CDR1 LNHNV, CDR2 YYDKDF (reference sequence). The CDR3 is 20 amino acids. The trim removed 1 base at V and 0 bases at J, leaving 13 bases unmatched. DNA for the CDR3: TGTGCCACCAGCAGAGGTTTAGTGGGACAGGGATTTAATAGCAATCAGCCCCAGCATTTT. It codes for CATSRGLVGQGFNSNQPQHF.

V gene TRBV5-1 combines with J gene TRBJ1-3, with D perhaps matching TRBD1 (6 bases). CDR3 size: 14 residues. V lost 0 bases and J 8 bases, leaving 12 bases between the germline ends. Looked up from germline, CDR1 is SGHRS and CDR2 is YFSETQ. CDR3 region: CASSLGDKRDTIYF. Written as DNA, the CDR3 is TGCGCCAGCAGCTTGGGGGACAAAAGGGACACCATATATTTT.

The rearrangement links TRBV27 to TRBJ2-1, with D perhaps TRBD2 (6 bases). Germline assignment: CDR1 MNHEY and CDR2 SMNVEV (reference sequence). Trimming took 2 bases from V and 0 from J, leaving 8 bases between them. This CDR3 has 15 residues. The CDR3 DNA reads TGTGCCAGCAGTTTAATCGGGAGCTCCTACAATGAGCAGTTCTTC. Its translation: CASSLIGSSYNEQFF.

This chain links TRBV2 with TRBJ2-1, with 15 nucleotides matching TRBD2. Unmatched junction bases numbered 7, after V lost 5 bases and J lost 8 bases. The CDR3 is 16 residues long. Germline assignment: CDR1 SNHLY and CDR2 FYNNEI. The CDR3 here is CASSWTSGGGRDEQFF. In nucleotides, the CDR3 is TGTGCCAGCAGTTGGACTAGCGGGGGGGGAAGGGATGAGCAGTTCTTC.

Here the CDR3 reads CASKRSLAGGSSTDTQYF. CDR3 sequence (DNA): TGCGCCAGCAAAAGATCACTAGCGGGAGGATCTAGCACAGATACGCAGTATTTT. V and J are TRBV10-2 and TRBJ2-3; TRBD2 matches 12 bases. The CDR3 has 18 residues. V gave up 7 bases and J gave up 0 bases; unmatched junction bases: 11. Germline V gene data show CDR1 as WSHSY and CDR2 as SAAADI.

The V and J genes are TRBV28 and TRBJ2-1; 10 bases line up with TRBD1. The CDR3 consists of 15 residues. V trimming: 4 bases; J trimming: 3 bases; junction bases outside the gene matches: 3. Germline lookup yields CDR1 MDHEN and CDR2 SYDVKM. CDR3 protein: CASSSGTGVYNEQFF. The DNA of the CDR3 is TGTGCCAGCAGTTCCGGGACAGGGGTCTACAATGAGCAGTTCTTC.

The V gene is TRBV7-8, the J gene TRBJ2-2; D not certain. Deletions cut 6 bases from V and 0 bases from J, with 17 bases between. The CDR3 totals 17 residues. Germline V gene lookup returns CDR1 SGHVS and CDR2 FQNEAQ. The CDR3 spells CASSPPSLAANTGELFF. CDR3 DNA: TGTGCCAGCAGTCCTCCCTCGTTGGCAGCGAACACCGGGGAGCTGTTTTTT.

This rearrangement joins TRBV12-3 or TRBV12-4 to TRBJ1-5; weak D call: TRBD1 (5 bases). Between the trimmed V and J ends, which lost 7 bases and 6 bases, there was a span of 10 bases. The CDR3 extends over 12 amino acids. The CDR3 region is CASTQGSQPQHF. CDR3 nucleotide sequence: TGTGCCAGCACCCAGGGTAGTCAGCCCCAGCATTTT.

Only one count was recorded for this clone. This sequence joins TRBV19 and TRBJ2-7; D is possibly TRBD2 (6 bases). V was trimmed by 4 bases and J by 0 bases, leaving 10 bases between them. Germline values: CDR1 LNHDA, CDR2 SQIVND (reference sequence). CDR3 length: 14 residues. This CDR3 is CASSSGGISYEQYF. The CDR3 nucleotides read TGTGCCAGTAGTAGTGGGGGGATCTCCTACGAGCAGTACTTC. Based on the CDR3 plus reference TRBV19 and TRBJ2-7, the full variable domain is DGGITQSPKYLFRKEGQNVTLSCEQNLNHDAMYWYRQDPGQGLRLIYYSQIVNDFQKGDIAEGYSVSREKKESFPLTVTSAQKNPTAFYLCASSSGGISYEQYFGPGTRLTVT.

The V call is TRBV12-3 or TRBV12-4, the J call TRBJ2-3; D gene uncertain. CDR3 length equals 13 residues. Trimming stripped 3 bases from V and 6 bases from J, with 10 bases between. CDR3 region: CASSLNRRDTQYF. The CDR3 coding sequence is TGTGCCAGCAGTTTGAACCGCAGGGATACGCAGTATTTT.

The genes are TRBV24-1 and TRBJ2-3; D is perhaps TRBD2 (7 bases). Deletions cut 0 bases from V and 6 bases from J, with 12 bases between. The CDR3 sequence is 15 residues long. Germline V gives CDR1 KGHDR, CDR2 SFDVKD. CDR3 protein: CATSDLGGASDTQYF. The DNA of the CDR3 is TGTGCCACCAGTGATTTGGGGGGGGCAAGTGATACGCAGTATTTT.

The chain uses TRBV4-1 and TRBJ2-5; the D gene is possibly TRBD1 (6 bases). The CDR3 runs to 14 residues. The V gene lost 1 base and the J gene lost 4 bases, with 10 bases spanning the gap. CDR1 and CDR2 from the germline V gene are MGHRA and YSYEKL. The CDR3: CASSQGLRGETQYF. The DNA for the CDR3 is TGCGCCAGCAGCCAAGGCCTCAGGGGAGAGACCCAGTACTTC.

The chain links TRBV11-2 to TRBJ2-7; 7 bases match TRBD1. V lost 6 bases to trimming and J lost 4 bases; unmatched junction nucleotides: 15. This CDR3 is built from 16 residues. Germline loops: CDR1 SGHAT, CDR2 FQNNGV. The CDR3 DNA reads as TGTGCCAGCAGACCTTTCACCTTGGGACAGCAATACGAGCAGTACTTC. Its protein is CASRPFTLGQQYEQYF. Complete variable domain (other parts from reference TRBV11-2 and TRBJ2-7): EAGVAQSPRYKIIEKRQSVAFWCNPISGHATLYWYQQILGQGPKLLIQFQNNGVVDDSQLPKDRFSAERLKGVDSTLKIQPAKLEDSAVYLCASRPFTLGQQYEQYFGPGTRLTVT.

J is TRBJ2-1 and V is TRBV10-3; TRBD1 is a possible D gene (5 bases). Germline CDR1 is ENHRY and CDR2 is SYGVKD. CDR3 length: 17 residues. V was pared by 0 bases and J by 3 bases, with 15 bases between. The CDR3 spells CAISESMSGKGYNEQFF. CDR3 nucleotide sequence: TGTGCCATCAGTGAGTCGATGTCAGGGAAGGGCTACAATGAGCAGTTCTTC.

J is TRBJ2-7 and V is TRBV6-5, with 11 nucleotides matching TRBD1. The CDR3 totals 15 residues. Losses at the gene ends were 5 bases for V and 3 bases for J; bases not matched to a gene: 6. Germline V CDR1 and CDR2: MNHEY, SVGAGI. This CDR3 reads CASSPGQGGFYEQYF. CDR3 bases: TGTGCCAGCAGTCCGGGACAGGGGGGGTTCTACGAGCAGTACTTC.